Presented here are 3 T cell receptor beta chains from one specimen sequenced in a study of response to subunit inactivated influenza vaccine. MiXCR was run by TCRdb on the RT-PCR reads, yielding one entry per CDR3 protein. The sample records around 160,000 distinct CDR3 sequences, about a tenth being singletons. The sequences come from non-naive T cells sorted from PBMCs, collected roughly 6 weeks after vaccination. The receptor set was obtained from a man in his forties or fifties who received an inactivated influenza vaccine.

This clonotype was recorded at least ten times. The chain recombines TRBV12-3 or TRBV12-4 with TRBJ2-1; TRBD2 matches 13 bases. V lost 2 bases, J lost 0 bases, and 4 bases stayed unmatched. The CDR3 loop spans 18 amino acids. CDR3 amino acids: CASSLPGLAGDSYNEQFF. The CDR3 coding sequence is TGTGCCAGCAGTTTACCCGGACTAGCGGGGGACTCCTACAATGAGCAGTTCTTC.

The chain uses TRBV5-1 and TRBJ1-4, with 7 bases aligning to TRBD1. J gave up 8 bases and V 7 bases, and 11 bases lay outside the gene matches. The CDR3 contains 14 residues. Germline V gives CDR1 SGHRS, CDR2 YFSETQ. The CDR3 coding sequence is TGCGCCAGCCGGGTACAGGGGAACGGCGAAAAACTGTTTTTT. This translates into CASRVQGNGEKLFF.

This clonotype occurred a few times. The rearrangement links TRBV20-1 to TRBJ2-1, with a tentative D call TRBD1 (5 bases). Germline lookup yields CDR1 DFQATT and CDR2 SNEGSKA (reference sequence). The CDR3 has 16 amino acids. V was clipped by 3 bases and J by 2 bases, with 17 bases between them. The CDR3 sequence: CSASRFQGLAYNEQFF. In DNA form, the CDR3 reads TGCAGTGCTAGCCGATTTCAGGGTCTCGCCTACAATGAGCAGTTCTTC.